This T cell receptor (beta chain) appears in the sequencing data of a study of blood T cells in healthy people across ages. The second PCR ran about 6 to 12 cycles with a sample-barcoded 5' primer and J-beta primers. TCRdb re-derived calls from the 5' RACE reads in MiXCR, one entry per CDR3 protein. The sample holds about 780,000 distinct CDR3 sequences, around 24% seen once. Germline V gives CDR1 SGHVS, CDR2 FQNEAQ. CDR3 length: 14 amino acids. The V and J ends lost 3 bases and 1 base respectively, with 9 bases between them. The same specimen was also included in a second study, on T cells of mothers and their children.

The chain uses TRBV7-8 and TRBJ1-1; D not resolved. This TCR derives from a boy aged 5-17 years in good health. Specimen: blood. This CDR3 reads CASSFDLGNTEAFF. The CDR3 region has the DNA TGTGCCAGCAGCTTTGATCTAGGGAACACTGAAGCTTTCTTT.